The following is a T cell receptor (beta chain) sequence with its context. The trim removed 3 bases at V and 2 bases at J, leaving 6 bases unmatched. Germline CDR1 is LNHDA and CDR2 is SQIVND (reference sequence). The CDR3 contains 15 residues. The data stem from a study of cytomegalovirus exposure and HLA in healthy donors. Primers included in the PCR were 60 Vbeta and 13 Jbeta primers. Generated by immunoSEQ multiplex PCR, the TCRdb table keeps only in-frame clones and is missing some. The sample yields some 130,000 clones, roughly 78% seen once. The chain has TRBV19 and TRBJ1-1, with TRBD1 matching 7 bases. Sequenced sample: PBMCs. This receptor was identified in a man aged 50 or older in good health and CMV-seropositive. CDR3 in DNA: TGTGCCAGTAGTATCCGAGGACAGGCCAACACTGAAGCTTTCTTT. This gives the protein CASSIRGQANTEAFF.